This T cell receptor beta chain was recovered during a study of T cell responses to AZD1222 COVID-19 vaccine. The study, taken as a whole, reports: Baseline serostatus was positive in only a handful of AZD1222 recipients. Repertoires were obtained only post-peak T cell response. Regions left unmutated in variants are reportedly the target of nearly half of spike-specific TCRs. Females made up more of the donors, who were largely white British, and clonal diversity may have come out too low.

Assay used: immunoSEQ multiplex PCR; TCRdb lists only in-frame clones, some missing. This table has about 100,000 clones, roughly 85% appearing once. V lost 3 bases, J lost 9 bases, and 12 bases lay in between. Germline V gene sequence: CDR1 LGHNA, CDR2 YSLEER. The CDR3 totals 13 residues. In the case of this clone: Its cognate antigen is unknown.

The TCR sequence derives from an adult who received the AZD1222 COVID-19 vaccine. Source: peripheral blood, taken 28 days after the second AZD1222 dose. The rearrangement uses TRBV4-3 and TRBJ2-1, with D possibly matching TRBD2 (5 bases). CDR3 in DNA: TGCGCCAGCAGCCAGCAATTGGGAGTTGAGCAGTTCTTC. As protein: CASSQQLGVEQFF.